The next 26 T cell receptor beta chains were all read from a single sample in a study of response to subunit inactivated influenza vaccine. Each CDR3 protein is one row after TCRdb ran MiXCR on the RT-PCR reads. The data hold around 580,000 distinct CDR3 sequences, with around 11% observed a single time. The specimen was PBMCs from blood, collected on the day of vaccination. The receptors shown here come from a man between 50 and 59 years old who received an inactivated influenza vaccine.

This clonotype was seen only a few times. J is TRBJ2-2 and V is TRBV12-3 or TRBV12-4; maybe TRBD1 (6 bases). The germline V and J ends were trimmed by 7 bases and 1 base, with 10 bases remaining between them. The CDR3 contains 14 residues. The CDR3 bases are TGTGCCAGCAACGTACAGGGGAACACCGGGGAGCTGTTTTTT. The encoded protein is CASNVQGNTGELFF.

The chain recombines TRBV28 with TRBJ2-7; the D call may be TRBD1 or TRBD2 (5 bases each). The CDR3 is made up of 16 amino acids. Germline V gene sequence: CDR1 MDHEN, CDR2 SYDVKM. Deletions cut 6 bases from V and 3 bases from J, with 21 bases between. The CDR3 spells CASSPLWGREHYEQYF. The CDR3 coding sequence is TGTGCCAGCAGCCCCCTATGGGGCAGGGAGCACTACGAGCAGTACTTC. Full variable domain (outside the CDR3, taken from reference TRBV28 and TRBJ2-7): DVKVTQSSRYLVKRTGEKVFLECVQDMDHENMFWYRQDPGLGLRLIYFSYDVKMKEKGDIPEGYSVSREKKERFSLILESASTNQTSMYLCASSPLWGREHYEQYFGPGTRLTVT.

This clonotype was observed many times. This chain uses TRBV20-1 with TRBJ2-3; 15 bases fit TRBD2. Germline trimming cut 2 bases from V and 0 bases from J; bases unmatched to any gene: 3. CDR1 is DFQATT, CDR2 SNEGSKA, per germline (reference sequence). The CDR3 is made up of 17 amino acids. Here the CDR3 reads CSARIGTSGGSTDTQYF. The CDR3 DNA follows: TGCAGTGCTAGAATCGGGACTAGCGGGGGGAGCACAGATACGCAGTATTTT.

The CDR3 nucleotides are TGCGCCAGCAGCCAGAGGGTCGGACTAGCTACAGATACGCAGTATTTT. Its protein is CASSQRVGLATDTQYF. The chain uses TRBV4-3 and TRBJ2-3, with 8 bases matching TRBD2. Germline loops: CDR1 LGHNA, CDR2 YSLEER. The CDR3 has 16 amino acids. Losses at the gene ends were 3 bases for V and 3 bases for J; bases not matched to a gene: 8.

The CDR3 DNA reads TGTGCCAGCAGCCAAGAGGTTTTTAGGGTTGGTTCACCCCTCCACTTT. Translating gives CASSQEVFRVGSPLHF. The chain employs TRBV4-2 and TRBJ1-6; D ambiguous. CDR1 LGHNA and CDR2 YNFKEQ come from the germline V gene. The CDR3 consists of 16 residues. V lost 0 bases, J lost 9 bases, and 15 bases lay in between.

In this sample, this clonotype turned up a few times. The CDR3 protein is CASSARSSGSLSTDTQYF. The CDR3 nucleotides are TGTGCCAGCAGCGCCCGGAGTAGCGGGAGTCTTAGCACAGATACGCAGTATTTT. V and J are TRBV9 and TRBJ2-3, with TRBD2 identical over 9 bases. Trimming cost V 3 bases and J 0 bases; bases outside gene matches: 11. This CDR3 has 18 amino acids. CDR1 and CDR2 from the germline V gene are SGDLS and YYNGEE.

This clonotype was seen a few times. The chain has TRBV14 and TRBJ1-2; tentative D call: TRBD1 (6 bases). CDR1 and CDR2 from the germline V gene are SGHDN and FVKESK. Trimming left V 4 bases short and J 4 bases short, with 7 bases between. This CDR3 has 12 amino acids. The CDR3 coding sequence is TGTGCCAGCAGCCGGACAGCCTATGGCTACACCTTC. It translates to CASSRTAYGYTF.

This clonotype was seen repeatedly, ten times or more. J is TRBJ2-6 and V is TRBV5-1; no definite D call. Trimming removed 6 bases from V and 0 bases from J, with 4 bases in between. Germline-derived CDR1 and CDR2 are SGHRS and YFSETQ. CDR3 length equals 13 residues. Written as DNA, the CDR3 is TGCGCCAGCACTCTCTCTGGGGCCAACGTCCTGACTTTC. This gives the protein CASTLSGANVLTF.

This chain joins TRBV12-3 or TRBV12-4 and TRBJ2-7; tentative D call: TRBD1 (5 bases). The CDR3 sequence is 14 residues long. V was pared by 6 bases and J by 3 bases, with 15 bases between. CDR3 loop: CASSLTQAGYEQYF. CDR3 bases: TGTGCCAGCAGCCTGACACAGGCTGGCTACGAGCAGTACTTC.

This clonotype was observed a handful of times. V is TRBV11-2 and J is TRBJ2-2; unclear D gene. This CDR3 has 14 amino acids. Between the trimmed V and J ends, which lost 4 bases and 1 base, there was a span of 7 bases. Germline CDR1 is SGHAT and CDR2 is FQNNGV. CDR3 DNA: TGTGCCAGCAGCTCGCAGCGGAACACCGGGGAGCTGTTTTTT. It is translated as CASSSQRNTGELFF.

This clonotype was recorded a few times. The rearrangement uses TRBV28 and TRBJ2-1; TRBD2 aligns across 7 bases. CDR3 size: 18 residues. Germline values: CDR1 MDHEN, CDR2 SYDVKM. The J segment lost 0 bases and the V segment lost 5 bases, leaving 13 bases of the junction unmatched. The CDR3 is CASSLGEGSPSSYNEQFF. The CDR3 DNA reads TGTGCCAGCAGTCTCGGGGAGGGCTCCCCGAGCTCCTACAATGAGCAGTTCTTC. The entire variable domain, with the rest obtained from reference TRBV28 and TRBJ2-1, is as follows: DVKVTQSSRYLVKRTGEKVFLECVQDMDHENMFWYRQDPGLGLRLIYFSYDVKMKEKGDIPEGYSVSREKKERFSLILESASTNQTSMYLCASSLGEGSPSSYNEQFFGPGTRLTVL.

The chain carries TRBV7-8 and TRBJ2-1; D is perhaps TRBD2 (7 bases). Per the germline V gene, CDR1 is SGHVS and CDR2 is FQNEAQ. The CDR3 runs to 15 residues. V lost 10 bases and J 4 bases, leaving 20 bases between the germline ends. The CDR3: CATSRGASGYNEQFF. Written as DNA, the CDR3 is TGTGCCACCTCCCGGGGGGCTAGCGGATACAATGAGCAGTTCTTC.

The CDR3 is CASSYSPDHYEQYF. CDR3 sequence (DNA): TGTGCCAGCAGTTATTCGCCGGACCACTACGAGCAGTACTTC. The genes are TRBV6-5 and TRBJ2-7; D is unresolved. Per germline, CDR1 MNHEY and CDR2 SVGAGI. V was shortened by 3 bases and J by 3 bases, with 12 bases between the two germline ends. The CDR3 runs 14 residues.

This clonotype was recorded a few times. The chain employs TRBV30 and TRBJ2-5; 7 positions match TRBD1. The CDR3 covers 13 residues. J gave up 5 bases and V 3 bases, and 6 bases lay outside the gene matches. CDR1 and CDR2 (germline): GTSNPN, SVGIG (reference sequence). CDR3 loop: CAWRTGNRETQYF. The CDR3 coding sequence is TGTGCCTGGAGGACAGGGAATCGCGAGACCCAGTACTTC.

The rearrangement joins TRBV7-2 to TRBJ2-7, with unresolved D. The CDR3 has 13 residues. The V end lost 5 bases, the J end lost 9 bases, and 17 bases lay between the germline ends. Per the germline V gene, CDR1 is SGHTA and CDR2 is FQGNSA. CDR3 in amino acids: CASSPHEFLGQYF. The CDR3 nucleotides are TGTGCCAGCAGCCCCCACGAATTCCTGGGGCAGTACTTC.

This clonotype was detected many times. V and J are TRBV5-1 and TRBJ2-4; D may be TRBD2 (6 bases). The CDR3 spans 13 residues. Germline CDR1 and CDR2: SGHRS and YFSETQ. V was clipped by 0 bases and J by 8 bases, with 9 bases between them. The CDR3 DNA reads as TGCGCCAGCAGCTTGGGAGGGGAGGACATTCAGTACTTC. Translated, it gives CASSLGGEDIQYF.

This clonotype was observed a few times. This rearrangement joins TRBV6-1 to TRBJ1-2; TRBD1 aligns across 7 bases. Germline V gene sequence: CDR1 MNHNS, CDR2 SASEGT. The CDR3 is 14 residues long. Trimming took 6 bases from V and 2 from J; bases not matched to a gene: 6. CDR3 protein: CASRGQVPNYGYTF. The CDR3, as DNA: TGTGCCAGCAGAGGACAGGTTCCCAACTATGGCTACACCTTC.

The gene calls are TRBV6-2 or TRBV6-3 and TRBJ2-1; 8 bases match TRBD2. The germline gives CDR1 MNHEY, CDR2 SVGEGT. V was pared by 0 bases and J by 7 bases, with 8 bases of the junction left unmatched. The CDR3 has 16 residues. CDR3 in amino acids: CASSYSERGYGNEQFF. CDR3 sequence (DNA): TGTGCCAGCAGTTACTCAGAGCGGGGGTATGGAAATGAGCAGTTCTTC.

In its sample, this clonotype was seen a few times. V and J are TRBV12-3 or TRBV12-4 and TRBJ1-3; no reliable D call. The CDR3 has 15 residues. Deletions cut 6 bases from V and 0 bases from J, with 12 bases between. This CDR3 is CASRPRALSGNTIYF. The DNA for the CDR3 is TGTGCCAGCAGGCCCCGAGCCCTCTCTGGAAACACCATATATTTT.

This clonotype was picked up a small number of times. The genes are TRBV12-3 or TRBV12-4 and TRBJ1-2, with 12 bases aligning to TRBD1. This CDR3 spans 17 amino acids. V lost 6 bases to trimming and J lost 2 bases; unmatched junction nucleotides: 10. Written as DNA, the CDR3 is TGTGCCAGCAGCCATTGGGGGGGGACAGGGGGCAACTATGGCTACACCTTC. Residues: CASSHWGGTGGNYGYTF.

The chain joins TRBV6-2 or TRBV6-3 to TRBJ1-4; D is undetermined. The CDR3 runs 13 residues. Trimming shortened V by 5 bases and J by 6 bases, and 10 bases separated the two germline ends. Germline values: CDR1 MNHEY, CDR2 SVGEGT. The CDR3: CASSRDSYEKLFF. The CDR3, as DNA: TGTGCCAGCAGTCGAGACTCGTATGAAAAACTGTTTTTT.

The chain has TRBV27 and TRBJ2-7, with D possibly matching TRBD1 (5 bases). Trimming shortened V by 2 bases and J by 0 bases, and 11 bases separated the two germline ends. Germline CDR1 is MNHEY and CDR2 is SMNVEV (reference sequence). The CDR3 consists of 15 residues. CDR3 bases: TGTGCCAGCAGTTTAAAAGGACATAGCTCCTACGAGCAGTACTTC. It specifies CASSLKGHSSYEQYF.

This clonotype was seen a handful of times. The chain carries TRBV27 and TRBJ2-7; D might be TRBD1 (6 bases). Deletions cut 2 bases from V and 3 bases from J, with 14 bases between. Germline CDR1 and CDR2: MNHEY and SMNVEV (reference sequence). The CDR3 is 15 amino acids. CDR3 protein: CASSLKSGHYYEQYF. For the CDR3, the DNA is TGTGCCAGCAGTTTAAAATCGGGACACTACTACGAGCAGTACTTC.

The chain joins TRBV20-1 to TRBJ2-4; 9 positions match TRBD2. The V gene end was trimmed by 3 bases and the J gene end by 0 bases; junction bases not matched to a gene: 15. CDR3 length equals 19 residues. Germline V CDR1 and CDR2: DFQATT, SNEGSKA (reference sequence). The CDR3 spells CSASKGLASPVLAKNIQYF. CDR3 coding DNA: TGCAGTGCTAGTAAGGGACTAGCATCCCCAGTGCTAGCCAAAAACATTCAGTACTTC.

This chain links TRBV20-1 with TRBJ1-2; D is perhaps TRBD1 (5 bases). The germline gives CDR1 DFQATT, CDR2 SNEGSKA (reference sequence). V was cut by 1 base and J by 2 bases, with 11 bases left in between. The CDR3 is made up of 14 amino acids. CDR3 DNA sequence: TGCAGTGCTAGAGCTACAGGTCCGAACTATGGCTACACCTTC. Its protein is CSARATGPNYGYTF.

This clonotype was observed many times. This chain joins TRBV7-9 and TRBJ1-4, with D possibly TRBD1 on 5 matching bases. The CDR3 sequence is 14 residues long. Germline V gene lookup returns CDR1 SEHNR and CDR2 FQNEAQ (reference sequence). Trimming took off 3 bases at V and 5 bases at J, with 10 bases between the two ends. The CDR3 DNA reads as TGTGCCAGCAGCTTGGGTCAGGGCAATGAAAAACTGTTTTTT. This codes for CASSLGQGNEKLFF.